The 5 T cell receptor beta chains presented below share a single source sample, sequenced in a study of blood T cell repertoires in COVID-19. Assay: immunoSEQ multiplex PCR; the TCRdb copy retains only in-frame clones and omits some. Of 210,000 or so clones in the sample, about 90% were seen once. Sequencing used PBMCs or T cells enriched from blood (not recorded which). The source of these receptors is a woman in her 50s in a cohort exposed to, infected with or recovered from COVID-19 (not recorded which).

The V and J genes are TRBV12-2 and TRBJ2-3; the table names TRBD1, a call not compared with the DNA. TRBV12-2 is a pseudogene segment. CDR3 length equals 17 residues. The CDR3 is CASRWGYRGLYSDTQYF. DNA of the CDR3: TGTGCAAGTCGCTGGGGCTACAGGGGGCTTTACTCTGATACGCAGTATTTT.

The V and J genes are TRBV4-3 and TRBJ2-3, with D perhaps matching TRBD1 (7 bases). The V end was cut by 0 bases, the J end by 5 bases, with 18 bases between. Looked up from germline, CDR1 is LGHNA and CDR2 is YSLEER. This CDR3 comprises 17 residues. The CDR3 coding sequence is TGCGCCAGCAGCCAAGACCCAGGGGGAGGATGGGGAGATACGCAGTATTTT. It translates to CASSQDPGGGWGDTQYF.

The chain employs TRBV9 and TRBJ2-1; 8 nucleotides line up with TRBD2. The CDR3 totals 15 residues. The V and J ends lost 0 bases and 9 bases, in that order; junction bases with no gene match: 8. Germline lookup yields CDR1 SGDLS and CDR2 YYNGEE. The CDR3 DNA reads TGTGCCAGCAGCGTAGCGGGGGGGCCCCTTTTTGAGCAGTTCTTC. This sequence encodes CASSVAGGPLFEQFF. Using reference TRBV9 and TRBJ2-1 for the parts outside the CDR3, the full variable domain is DSGVTQTPKHLITATGQRVTLRCSPRSGDLSVYWYQQSLDQGLQFLIQYYNGEERAKGNILERFSAQQFPDLHSELNLSSLELGDSALYFCASSVAGGPLFEQFFGPGTRLTVL.

This chain joins TRBV29-1 and TRBJ2-2; 8 bases are shared with TRBD1. Germline-derived CDR1 and CDR2 are SQVTM and ANQGSEA. V trimming: 7 bases; J trimming: 0 bases; junction bases outside the gene matches: 7. The CDR3 length is 15 residues. The CDR3 is CSARRTGPNTGELFF. In nucleotides, the CDR3 is TGCAGCGCCAGACGGACAGGGCCGAACACCGGGGAGCTGTTTTTT.

Note on this clone: Other DNA sequences in this specimen translate into the identical CDR3. V and J are TRBV18 and TRBJ2-1; possible D gene TRBD1, 6 bases. Looked up from germline, CDR1 is KGHSH and CDR2 is LQKENI. The CDR3 is made up of 12 amino acids. Trimming removed 2 bases at V and 8 bases at J, with 7 bases between. CDR3 sequence reads: CASSPSGDEQFF. Here the CDR3 DNA reads TGTGCCAGCTCACCATCAGGGGATGAGCAGTTCTTC.